The rows below give T cell receptor beta chains drawn from one sample of a study of T cells in Graves' hyperthyroidism and ophthalmopathy. MiXCR was run by TCRdb on the multiplex PCR reads, yielding one entry per CDR3 protein. This table has about 740,000 distinct CDR3 sequences, 14% appearing once. Sequencing was done on a sample of blood. The origin of the receptors is a woman aged 18-35 years with Graves' hyperthyroidism. Each CDR3 is given with its conserved first and last residue. The order of the fields is J gene, CDR3 length, V gene, clone size, D gene, CDR3 protein, CDR3 DNA. A D gene is named only where the DNA matches it firmly. The listing skips clone size in some rows; elsewhere it reads once, few, many or a size class.

j_gene: TRBJ2-7; len: 14; v_gene: TRBV6-1; abundance: many; d_gene: TRBD1; CDR3aa: CASKGTGGDYEQYF; CDR3nt: TGTGCCAGCAAGGGGACAGGGGGTGACTACGAGCAGTACTTC
j_gene: TRBJ1-1; len: 13; v_gene: TRBV7-2; abundance: .; d_gene: .; CDR3aa: CASSLSRESEAFF; CDR3nt: TGTGCCAGCAGCTTAAGTCGGGAATCTGAAGCTTTCTTT
j_gene: TRBJ2-3; len: 16; v_gene: TRBV11-2; abundance: many; d_gene: TRBD1; CDR3aa: CASSRGQGRKTDTQYF; CDR3nt: TGTGCCAGCAGCCGTGGACAGGGTAGAAAGACAGATACGCAGTATTTT
j_gene: TRBJ1-4; len: 17; v_gene: TRBV7-8; abundance: .; d_gene: .; CDR3aa: CASSLVRIPTTNEKLFF; CDR3nt: TGTGCCAGCAGCTTAGTCCGCATCCCAACCACAAATGAAAAACTGTTTTTT
j_gene: TRBJ2-1; len: 14; v_gene: TRBV7-9; abundance: few; d_gene: TRBD2; CDR3aa: CASSHLRTSGNPFF; CDR3nt: TGTGCCAGCAGCCATCTACGGACTAGCGGGAATCCGTTCTTC
j_gene: TRBJ2-7; len: 15; v_gene: TRBV11-1; abundance: many; d_gene: .; CDR3aa: CASSLMTGTPYEQYF; CDR3nt: TGTGCCAGCAGCCTGATGACAGGTACCCCCTACGAGCAGTACTTC
j_gene: TRBJ1-5; len: 15; v_gene: TRBV18; abundance: .; d_gene: TRBD1; CDR3aa: CASSGQGLLNQPQHF; CDR3nt: TGTGCCAGCTCGGGACAGGGGCTTCTCAATCAGCCCCAGCATTTT
j_gene: TRBJ2-5; len: 14; v_gene: TRBV30; abundance: many; d_gene: .; CDR3aa: CAWAREVGWETQYF; CDR3nt: TGTGCCTGGGCCAGGGAGGTGGGTTGGGAGACCCAGTACTTC
j_gene: TRBJ2-5; len: 12; v_gene: TRBV29-1; abundance: .; d_gene: TRBD1; CDR3aa: CSVTGGAETQYF; CDR3nt: TGCAGCGTAACAGGGGGCGCAGAGACCCAGTACTTC
j_gene: TRBJ1-2; len: 14; v_gene: TRBV28; abundance: many; d_gene: .; CDR3aa: CASSVGTASYGYTF; CDR3nt: TGTGCCAGCAGTGTTGGGACCGCGTCTTATGGCTACACCTTC
j_gene: TRBJ2-7; len: 14; v_gene: TRBV11-3; abundance: .; d_gene: TRBD1; CDR3aa: CASSSEAGGNEQYF; CDR3nt: TGTGCCAGCAGCTCCGAAGCAGGGGGCAATGAGCAGTACTTC
j_gene: TRBJ2-5; len: 14; v_gene: TRBV29-1; abundance: .; d_gene: .; CDR3aa: CSVDTGRGGQTQYF; CDR3nt: TGCAGCGTGGACACGGGTAGGGGTGGGCAGACCCAGTACTTC
j_gene: TRBJ1-1; len: 15; v_gene: TRBV9; abundance: .; d_gene: .; CDR3aa: CAGSAGRSMNTEAFF; CDR3nt: TGTGCCGGCAGCGCCGGTAGATCGATGAACACTGAAGCTTTCTTT
j_gene: TRBJ2-3; len: 18; v_gene: TRBV3-1; abundance: many; d_gene: .; CDR3aa: CASSQGGGGKFGPDTQYF; CDR3nt: TGTGCCAGCAGCCAAGGAGGCGGAGGGAAGTTTGGCCCAGATACGCAGTATTTT
j_gene: TRBJ2-5; len: 16; v_gene: TRBV3-1; abundance: many; d_gene: TRBD2; CDR3aa: CASSLPARDYRETQYF; CDR3nt: TGTGCCAGCAGCCTTCCCGCCCGGGACTACAGGGAGACCCAGTACTTC
j_gene: TRBJ2-7; len: 15; v_gene: TRBV20-1; abundance: many; d_gene: .; CDR3aa: CSARDMQSRSYEQYF; CDR3nt: TGCAGTGCTAGAGATATGCAGTCTCGCTCCTACGAGCAGTACTTC
j_gene: TRBJ2-5; len: 16; v_gene: TRBV19; abundance: .; d_gene: TRBD1; CDR3aa: CASSRTDRGARETQYF; CDR3nt: TGTGCCAGTAGCCGGACCGACAGGGGGGCCCGTGAGACCCAGTACTTC
j_gene: TRBJ2-3; len: 14; v_gene: TRBV19; abundance: few; d_gene: .; CDR3aa: CASRTLRTPDTQYF; CDR3nt: TGTGCCAGTAGGACCCTCCGGACGCCAGATACGCAGTATTTT